The 24 T cell receptor beta chains given below trace back to one sample, sequenced in a study of T cell clusters in autoimmune cytopenias. TRB was amplified by touch-down multiplex PCR, primer pools A and B combined. For each CDR3 protein, TCRdb gives one entry from its re-call of the multiplex PCR reads, without DNA. The ten top clones account for roughly two fifths, within a sample of around 6,200 distinct CDR3 sequences. TRB was amplified from about 270 ng of peripheral blood genomic DNA per sample. These data were also filed under a second study, of T cell repertoires in aging, cancer and after chemotherapy.

The sequenced sample consisted of peripheral blood. The receptors derive from a human donor in good health.

The CDR3 loop reads CASSEAADREQFF. V gene TRBV6-1 combines with J gene TRBJ2-1. Germline CDR1 MNHNS, CDR2 SASEGT. This CDR3 is 13 amino acids long.

The chain couples TRBV27 to TRBJ2-7; TCRdb's D gene call, TRBD1, goes unchecked for lack of DNA. Germline V gene lookup returns CDR1 MNHEY and CDR2 SMNVEV (reference sequence). The CDR3 spans 13 residues. CDR3 sequence reads: CASSLGGEYEQYF.

J is TRBJ2-3 and V is TRBV7-9; the TRBD2 assignment by TCRdb is unverifiable without DNA. The CDR3 loop spans 15 amino acids. Looked up from germline, CDR1 is SEHNR and CDR2 is FQNEAQ (reference sequence). CDR3 amino acids: CASSSSGGATDTQYF.

The J gene is TRBJ1-6, the V gene TRBV4-1. Germline lookup yields CDR1 MGHRA and CDR2 YSYEKL. The CDR3 length is 16 residues. The CDR3 region is CASSQEGGALSSPLHF.

This sequence joins TRBV14 and TRBJ2-5. The CDR3 runs to 14 residues. Per the germline V gene, CDR1 is SGHDN and CDR2 is FVKESK. The CDR3 loop reads CASSQYREEETQYF.

This chain's CDR3 is CASSPDGEGTEAFF. The chain is built from TRBV12-3 or TRBV12-4 and TRBJ1-1. This CDR3 has 14 residues.

The chain links TRBV12-3 or TRBV12-4 to TRBJ1-2; the TRBD1 assignment by TCRdb is unverifiable without DNA. This CDR3 is 14 amino acids long. The chain's CDR3 is CASSFRQGKGGYTF.

By frequency, this clonotype is medium-sized (0.01 to 0.1%). The rearrangement joins TRBV6-1 to TRBJ2-2; TCRdb calls TRBD1, which cannot be checked without DNA. The germline gives CDR1 MNHNS, CDR2 SASEGT. CDR3 length: 15 amino acids. The CDR3 is CASSLTFRGAGELFF.

This clonotype ranks as medium-sized (0.01 to 0.1%) in terms of frequency. V is TRBV19 and J is TRBJ2-7; without DNA, the TCRdb call of TRBD1 cannot be checked. CDR1 is LNHDA, CDR2 SQIVND, per germline (reference sequence). This CDR3 is 15 amino acids long. CDR3 region: CASSDRDSFYHEQYF.

The chain carries TRBV11-3 and TRBJ2-3. Per germline, CDR1 SGHNT and CDR2 YENEEA. CDR3 length: 14 amino acids. CDR3 protein: CASSLDRRADTQYF.

The chain recombines TRBV20-1 with TRBJ1-6. This CDR3 has 15 residues. Germline V gene sequence: CDR1 DFQATT, CDR2 SNEGSKA (reference sequence). This CDR3 reads CSVSARGSYNSPLHF.

The chain has TRBV18 and TRBJ1-5. CDR1 and CDR2 from the germline V gene are KGHSH and LQKENI. The CDR3 is 11 residues long. The CDR3: CASSPGQPQHF.

The genes are TRBV20-1 and TRBJ2-5; absent DNA, TCRdb's TRBD2 call cannot be checked. The length of the CDR3 is 14 residues. The germline gives CDR1 DFQATT, CDR2 SNEGSKA (reference sequence). The CDR3 region is CSAGTSGGQETQYF.

This chain links TRBV4-3 with TRBJ2-4; without DNA, the TCRdb call of TRBD2 cannot be checked. There are 16 residues in the CDR3. CDR1 LGHNA and CDR2 YSLEER come from the germline V gene. CDR3 loop: CASSQDQDLWAQAQYF.

The rearrangement links TRBV11-2 to TRBJ1-2; checking the TCRdb D call of TRBD1 is not possible without DNA. CDR3 length: 16 amino acids. Germline V gene lookup returns CDR1 SGHAT and CDR2 FQNNGV. CDR3 in amino acids: CASSPLLLRGERGYTF.

The chain combines TRBV5-1 with TRBJ2-7; TCRdb indicates TRBD1, and absent DNA this call remains unverified. Germline CDR1 reads SGHRS; CDR2 reads YFSETQ. The CDR3 extends over 14 amino acids. The CDR3 sequence: CASSLSGPTYEQYF.

The chain uses TRBV20-1 and TRBJ2-3. The V gene's germline CDR1 is DFQATT and CDR2 SNEGSKA (reference sequence). This CDR3 spans 15 amino acids. This CDR3 is CSARDRLRITDTQYF.

Here the CDR3 reads CASSSNPGNTEAFF. The chain joins TRBV6-4 to TRBJ1-1. This CDR3 is built from 14 residues. From germline, CDR1 is MRHNA and CDR2 SNTAGT.

This chain links TRBV5-6 with TRBJ1-5. Germline V gene lookup returns CDR1 SGHDT and CDR2 YYEEEE. The CDR3 is made up of 15 amino acids. CDR3: CASSLGVRGNQPQHF.

This clonotype is deemed medium-sized by its frequency. The rearrangement uses TRBV30 and TRBJ1-4. This CDR3 has 13 amino acids. Germline V gene sequence: CDR1 GTSNPN, CDR2 SVGIG (reference sequence). This chain's CDR3 is CAWSKNRNEKLFF. The complete variable domain, with remaining parts taken from reference TRBV30 and TRBJ1-4, reads SQTIHQWPATLVQPVGSPLSLECTVEGTSNPNLYWYRQAAGRGLQLLFYSVGIGQISSEVPQNLSASRPQDRQFILSSKKLLLSDSGFYLCAWSKNRNEKLFFGSGTQLSVL.

Judged by frequency, this clonotype is medium-sized. The CDR3 is CASSYAGISYNEQFF. The rearrangement uses TRBV6-5 and TRBJ2-1. The CDR3 length is 15 residues. CDR1 MNHEY and CDR2 SVGAGI come from the germline V gene.

CDR3 sequence reads: CASSPTGGWTEAFF. This sequence joins TRBV5-4 and TRBJ1-1; no DNA is available, so the TRBD1 call from TCRdb remains unchecked. The CDR3 has 14 amino acids. Germline CDR1 and CDR2: SGHNT and YYREEE (reference sequence).

The J gene is TRBJ2-3, the V gene TRBV20-1; TCRdb designates TRBD1, a call that cannot be tested without DNA. The CDR3 has 11 residues. Germline CDR1 is DFQATT and CDR2 is SNEGSKA (reference sequence). The CDR3 spells CSARGQEAQYF.

V gene TRBV7-9 combines with J gene TRBJ2-7; TCRdb proposes TRBD1, but this gene call is untestable without DNA. CDR1 and CDR2 (germline): SEHNR, FQNEAQ (reference sequence). This CDR3 comprises 13 residues. The CDR3 spells CASRTTVSYEQYF.